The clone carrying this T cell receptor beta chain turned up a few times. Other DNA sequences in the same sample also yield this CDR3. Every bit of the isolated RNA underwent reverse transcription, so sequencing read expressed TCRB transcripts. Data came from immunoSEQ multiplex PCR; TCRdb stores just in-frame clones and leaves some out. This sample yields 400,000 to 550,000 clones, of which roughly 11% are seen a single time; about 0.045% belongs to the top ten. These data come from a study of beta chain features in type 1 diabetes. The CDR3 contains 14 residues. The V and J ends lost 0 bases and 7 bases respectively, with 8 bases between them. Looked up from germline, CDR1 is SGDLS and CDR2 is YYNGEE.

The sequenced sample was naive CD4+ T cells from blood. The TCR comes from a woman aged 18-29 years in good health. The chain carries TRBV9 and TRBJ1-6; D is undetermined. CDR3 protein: CASSVESRNSPLHF. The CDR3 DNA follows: TGTGCCAGCAGCGTAGAGAGCAGAAATTCACCCCTCCACTTT.